This T cell receptor (beta chain) emerged from a study of T cells in Graves' hyperthyroidism and ophthalmopathy. Overall study context: At the time of initial diagnosis and before any treatment, peripheral blood was collected.

This clonotype was detected a few times. This CDR3 spans 10 amino acids. With 1 base removed from V and 13 bases from J, the gap between germline ends came to 8 bases. Germline V gives CDR1 GTSNPN, CDR2 SVGIG (reference sequence). TCR beta CDR3 regions were amplified from RNA transcripts. TCR CDR3 underwent first-round RT-PCR with the HTBI primer set. TCRdb re-called the multiplex PCR reads through MiXCR, storing one row per CDR3 protein. The sample has 500,000 to 600,000 distinct CDR3 sequences; 16% are singletons. The definition of stable Graves' hyperthyroidism was no ophthalmopathy progression within 18 months. Exclusion of a patient resulted from uncontrolled infection, other autoimmune disease, pregnancy or lactation.

This receptor was obtained from a woman aged 18-35 years with Graves' hyperthyroidism. This chain links TRBV30 with TRBJ2-1; D call uncertain. The specimen was blood. The CDR3 coding sequence is TGTGCCTGGAGTGCCACGTATCAGTTCTTC. This translates into CAWSATYQFF.